Presented here are 13 T cell receptor beta chains from one specimen sequenced in a study of T cells in Graves' hyperthyroidism and ophthalmopathy. Amplified TCR beta CDR3 regions came from RNA transcripts. HTBI primers were used for first-round RT-PCR of the TCR CDR3. TCRdb analysed the multiplex PCR reads with MiXCR anew, one entry per CDR3 protein. The data hold fewer than 750,000 distinct CDR3 sequences, with roughly 46% observed a single time. The sequenced sample was peripheral blood or thyroid tissue (not recorded which). These TCRs come from a woman aged 18-29 years with Graves' hyperthyroidism.

Points on this clonotype: The DNA is left out, because the CDR3 cannot be placed on it with certainty; the CDR3 is given as TCRdb lists it. V is TRBV24-1 and J is TRBJ1-2. Germline lookup yields CDR1 KGHDR and CDR2 SFDVKD. The CDR3 contains 21 residues when both ends are counted. Here the CDR3 reads CATSDSGLDYNEQFFGYGYTF.

Note on this clonotype: A read error may produce the germline difference seen at one junction end. The chain joins TRBV29-1 to TRBJ1-5; maybe TRBD1 (5 bases). This CDR3 has 17 residues. Germline V gives CDR1 SQVTM, CDR2 ANQGSEA. CDR3: CSVATLAGPGSEQPRHF. DNA for the CDR3: TGCAGCGTCGCAACACTAGCGGGTCCAGGGAGTGAGCAGCCCCGGCATTTT.

This clonotype was observed at least ten times. The V gene is TRBV29-1, the J gene TRBJ2-1, with D possibly TRBD1 on 6 matching bases. From germline, CDR1 is SQVTM and CDR2 ANQGSEA. Deletions cut 4 bases from V and 5 bases from J, with 15 bases between. The CDR3 consists of 14 residues. The CDR3 nucleotides are TGCAGCGTTGCAGAACAGGGCAGAAACAATGAGCAGTTCTTC. Translating gives CSVAEQGRNNEQFF.

The V and J genes are TRBV10-3 and TRBJ2-1, with D maybe TRBD2 (5 bases). The CDR3 contains 14 residues. Germline lookup yields CDR1 ENHRY and CDR2 SYGVKD. V was cut by 7 bases and J by 2 bases, with 12 bases left in between. The CDR3 reads CAITSGAAYNEQFF. As DNA, the CDR3 is TGTGCCATCACCAGCGGAGCGGCCTACAATGAGCAGTTCTTC.

This rearrangement joins TRBV4-1 to TRBJ2-3, with 7 bases fitting TRBD2. This CDR3 region has 15 residues. CDR1 is MGHRA, CDR2 YSYEKL, per germline. V shed 0 bases, J shed 3 bases, and the junction held 3 bases outside the gene matches. The CDR3 DNA sequence: TGCGCCAGCAGCCAAGATCCTAGCGGTACAGATACGCAGTATTTT. Its translation: CASSQDPSGTDTQYF.

The chain couples TRBV5-1 to TRBJ2-3; D may match TRBD1 or TRBD2 (5 bases each). The CDR3 extends over 13 amino acids. V was clipped by 7 bases and J by 6 bases, with 15 bases between them. Germline V CDR1 and CDR2: SGHRS, YFSETQ. Here the CDR3 DNA reads TGCGCCAGCCGGGACCACTCACGGGATACGCAGTATTTT. Translation gives CASRDHSRDTQYF.

For this clonotype: This could be a read error, since a much larger clone is one nucleotide away. The chain uses TRBV7-2 and TRBJ2-3, with unresolved D. The CDR3 is made up of 12 amino acids. The V end was cut by 8 bases, the J end by 2 bases, with 8 bases between. Germline CDR1 and CDR2: SGHTA and FQGNSA. The CDR3 sequence: CASEATTDTQYF. The CDR3 DNA is TGTGCCAGCGAGGCGACCACAGATACGCAGTATTTT.

The rearrangement uses TRBV9 and TRBJ2-1; D gene unclear. With 5 bases removed from V and 6 bases from J, the gap between germline ends came to 9 bases. Per the germline V gene, CDR1 is SGDLS and CDR2 is YYNGEE. The CDR3 sequence is 12 residues long. DNA for the CDR3: TGTGCCAGCAGTCGAAATCCCAATGAGCAGTTCTTC. This codes for CASSRNPNEQFF.

At least ten counts were recorded for this clonotype. J is TRBJ1-1 and V is TRBV5-1, with no clear D. The CDR3 sequence is 14 residues long. Trimming left V 2 bases short and J 1 base short, with 9 bases between. CDR1 is SGHRS, CDR2 YFSETQ, per germline. The CDR3 bases are TGCGCCAGCAGCTTAGGGAATCCGAACACTGAAGCTTTCTTT. It is translated as CASSLGNPNTEAFF.

This chain connects TRBV7-2 to TRBJ2-5, with TRBD1 as a possible D gene (6 bases). The CDR3 runs to 16 residues. V lost 5 bases and J 1 base, leaving 17 bases between the germline ends. CDR1 SGHTA and CDR2 FQGNSA come from the germline V gene. CDR3 sequence (DNA): TGTGCCAGCAGCCCGTACGCAGGGGATTCCCAAGAGACCCAGTACTTC. Translation: CASSPYAGDSQETQYF.

This clonotype was counted ten times or more. The CDR3 region is CASSREYNSPLHF. The CDR3 DNA sequence: TGCGCCAGCAGCCGGGAATATAATTCACCCCTCCACTTT. V is TRBV5-1 and J is TRBJ1-6; D is unresolved. Per the germline V gene, CDR1 is SGHRS and CDR2 is YFSETQ. Trimming pared 4 bases from V and 4 bases from J, leaving 6 bases between. This CDR3 is built from 13 residues.

For this clonotype: This may be a read error: a much more frequent sequence differs by one nucleotide. The J gene is TRBJ2-3, the V gene TRBV24-1, with no clear D. V gave up 4 bases and J gave up 1 base, with 11 bases separating them. This CDR3 has 15 amino acids. Germline loops: CDR1 KGHDR, CDR2 SFDVKD. This CDR3 is CATSDPGDGTDTQYF. The CDR3, as DNA: TGTGCCACCAGTGACCCAGGAGACGGCACAGATACGCAGTATTTT.

A remark on this clonotype: One base away lies a much larger clone, so this may be a sequencing read error. The chain joins TRBV20-1 to TRBJ2-2, with 7 bases that match TRBD1. This CDR3 is 13 amino acids long. Germline assignment: CDR1 DFQATT and CDR2 SNEGSKA (reference sequence). CDR3 coding DNA: TGCAGTGCCACGGACAGGAACGCCGGGGAGCTGTTTTTT. This codes for CSATDRNAGELFF.